Listed below are T cell receptor beta chains from one sample, sequenced in a study of identical twins. TCRdb re-derived calls from the 5' RACE reads in MiXCR, one entry per CDR3 protein. Of about 720,000 distinct CDR3 sequences listed, about 18% are singletons. These data were also reused for a study on T cells expressing NK-cell markers.

The specimen sequenced was PBMCs. Source of these receptors: a woman aged 18 to 35 in good health. CDR3s include the opening cysteine and the closing phenylalanine or tryptophan. Each record gives: J gene, clone size, D gene, V gene, CDR3 protein, CDR3 DNA. D genes are given only for firm matches. The size field is filled for only some rows; it gives once, few, many or a size class.

>TRBJ2-1|-|TRBD1|TRBV6-2/TRBV6-3
CASRKQGAYNEQFF
TGTGCCAGCAGGAAACAGGGGGCCTACAATGAGCAGTTCTTC
>TRBJ2-1|-|TRBD2|TRBV5-1
CASSWGLAGGRPNEQFF
TGCGCCAGCAGCTGGGGACTAGCGGGAGGACGCCCGAATGAGCAGTTCTTC
>TRBJ2-3|once|TRBD2|TRBV7-6
CASSSSGGAAFFADTQYF
TGTGCCAGCAGCTCAAGCGGGGGGGCCGCATTCTTCGCAGATACGCAGTATTTT
>TRBJ2-2|few|-|TRBV7-8
CASSLRQGLAGELFF
TGTGCCAGCAGCTTAAGGCAGGGGCTAGCCGGGGAGCTGTTTTTT
>TRBJ1-3|-|-|TRBV29-1
CSVEDPGNTIYF
TGCAGCGTTGAAGATCCGGGAAACACCATATATTTT
>TRBJ1-2|-|-|TRBV7-9
CASTAGARGYTF
TGTGCCAGCACCGCAGGGGCTAGAGGCTACACCTTC
>TRBJ2-3|few|TRBD2|TRBV7-9
CASRIAGVTDTQYF
TGTGCCAGCAGGATTGCGGGGGTGACAGATACGCAGTATTTT
>TRBJ1-1|-|TRBD1|TRBV5-1
CASRRQGPFEGEAFF
TGCGCCAGCAGAAGACAGGGGCCCTTCGAAGGTGAAGCTTTCTTT
>TRBJ1-1|-|-|TRBV15
CATSRPLYRDTEAFF
TGTGCCACCAGCAGGCCCCTTTACAGGGACACTGAAGCTTTCTTT
>TRBJ2-5|few|TRBD1|TRBV29-1
CSGTGSHQETQYF
TGCAGCGGGACAGGGAGCCATCAAGAGACCCAGTACTTC
>TRBJ2-6|-|-|TRBV20-1
CSARPRSGANVLTF
TGCAGTGCTAGACCGAGGTCTGGGGCCAACGTCCTGACTTTC
>TRBJ2-1|-|-|TRBV15
CATSRGGQGGNEQFF
TGTGCCACCAGCAGAGGGGGGCAGGGGGGAAATGAGCAGTTCTTC
>TRBJ2-3|few|-|TRBV11-2
CASSIDWASTDTQYF
TGTGCCAGCAGCATCGACTGGGCTAGCACAGATACGCAGTATTTT
>TRBJ2-4|-|-|TRBV20-1
CSAQAKNIQYF
TGCAGTGCTCAAGCCAAAAACATTCAGTACTTC
>TRBJ2-3|-|TRBD2|TRBV6-1
CASSLIAGGTDTQYF
TGTGCCAGCAGCCTGATAGCGGGAGGAACAGATACGCAGTATTTT
>TRBJ2-4|many|-|TRBV18
CASSQAEGKNIQYF
TGTGCCAGCTCACAAGCGGAAGGCAAAAACATTCAGTACTTC
>TRBJ2-7|-|TRBD2|TRBV7-2
CASSPAGVIMLEQYF
TGTGCCAGCAGCCCGGCGGGAGTAATTATGCTCGAGCAGTACTTC
>TRBJ2-5|few|-|TRBV27
CASSPDLFEKTQYF
TGTGCCAGCAGTCCGGACCTTTTTGAAAAGACCCAGTACTTC
>TRBJ1-3|-|TRBD1|TRBV10-2
CASSAYRGHGNTIYF
TGCGCCAGCAGTGCGTACAGGGGGCATGGAAACACCATATATTTT